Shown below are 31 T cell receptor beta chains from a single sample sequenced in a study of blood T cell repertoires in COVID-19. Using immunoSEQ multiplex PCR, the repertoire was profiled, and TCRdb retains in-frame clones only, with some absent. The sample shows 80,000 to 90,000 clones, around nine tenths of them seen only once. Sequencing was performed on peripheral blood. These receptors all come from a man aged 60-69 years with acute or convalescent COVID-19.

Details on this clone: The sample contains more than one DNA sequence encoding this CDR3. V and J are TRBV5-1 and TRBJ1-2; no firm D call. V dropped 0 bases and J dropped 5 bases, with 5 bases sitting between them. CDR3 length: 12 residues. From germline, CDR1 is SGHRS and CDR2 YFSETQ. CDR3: CASSLDSYGYTF. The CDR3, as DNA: TGCGCCAGCAGCTTGGACAGTTATGGCTACACCTTC.

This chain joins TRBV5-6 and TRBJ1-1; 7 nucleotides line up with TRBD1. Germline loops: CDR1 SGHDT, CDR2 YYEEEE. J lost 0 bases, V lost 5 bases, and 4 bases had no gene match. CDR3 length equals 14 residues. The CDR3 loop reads CASRQGTMNTEAFF. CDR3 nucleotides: TGTGCCAGCAGACAGGGGACCATGAACACTGAAGCTTTCTTT.

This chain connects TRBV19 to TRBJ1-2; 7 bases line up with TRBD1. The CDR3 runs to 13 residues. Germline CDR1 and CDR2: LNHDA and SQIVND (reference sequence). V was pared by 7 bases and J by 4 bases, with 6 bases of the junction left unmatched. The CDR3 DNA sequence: TGTGCCAGTACCCCGGGACAGTCCTATGGCTACACCTTC. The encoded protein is CASTPGQSYGYTF.

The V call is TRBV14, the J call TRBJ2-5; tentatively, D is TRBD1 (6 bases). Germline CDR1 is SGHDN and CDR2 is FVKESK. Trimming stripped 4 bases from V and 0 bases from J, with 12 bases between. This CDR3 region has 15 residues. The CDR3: CASSPDSWYQETQYF. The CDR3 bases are TGTGCCAGCAGCCCGGACAGCTGGTACCAAGAGACCCAGTACTTC.

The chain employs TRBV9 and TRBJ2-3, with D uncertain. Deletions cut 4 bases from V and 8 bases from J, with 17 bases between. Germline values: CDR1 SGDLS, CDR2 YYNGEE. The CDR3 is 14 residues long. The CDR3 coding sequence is TGTGCCAGCAGCCCCAGAACCCAATCGGGTACGCAGTATTTT. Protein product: CASSPRTQSGTQYF.

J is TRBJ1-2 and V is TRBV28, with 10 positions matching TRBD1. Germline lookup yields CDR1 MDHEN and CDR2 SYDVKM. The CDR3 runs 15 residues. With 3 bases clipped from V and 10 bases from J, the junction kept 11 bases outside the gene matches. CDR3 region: CASSFSGTGASAYTF. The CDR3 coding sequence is TGTGCCAGCAGTTTTTCCGGGACAGGGGCCTCGGCCTACACCTTC.

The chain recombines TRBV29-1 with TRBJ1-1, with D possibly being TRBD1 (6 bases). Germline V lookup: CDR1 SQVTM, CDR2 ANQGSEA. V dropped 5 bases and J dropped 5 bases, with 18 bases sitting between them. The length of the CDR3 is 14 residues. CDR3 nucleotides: TGCAGCGTTCCAGGGGCCGCCCCACGGACTGAAGCTTTCTTT. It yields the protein CSVPGAAPRTEAFF. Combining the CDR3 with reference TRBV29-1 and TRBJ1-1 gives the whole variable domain SAVISQKPSRDICQRGTSLTIQCQVDSQVTMMFWYRQQPGQSLTLIATANQGSEATYESGFVIDKFPISRPNLTFSTLTVSNMSPEDSSIYLCSVPGAAPRTEAFFGQGTRLTVV.

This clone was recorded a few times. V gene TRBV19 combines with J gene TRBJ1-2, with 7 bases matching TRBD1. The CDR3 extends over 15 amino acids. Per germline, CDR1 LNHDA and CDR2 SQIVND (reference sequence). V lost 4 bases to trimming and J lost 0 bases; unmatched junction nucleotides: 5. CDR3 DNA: TGTGCCAGTAGTAATCGACAGGGAACTAACTATGGCTACACCTTC. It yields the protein CASSNRQGTNYGYTF.

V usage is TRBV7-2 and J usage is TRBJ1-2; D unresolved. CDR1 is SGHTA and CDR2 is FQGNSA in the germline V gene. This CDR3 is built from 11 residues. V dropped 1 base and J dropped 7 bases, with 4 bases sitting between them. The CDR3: CASSLVIGYTF. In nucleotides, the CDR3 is TGTGCCAGCAGCTTAGTTATTGGCTACACCTTC.

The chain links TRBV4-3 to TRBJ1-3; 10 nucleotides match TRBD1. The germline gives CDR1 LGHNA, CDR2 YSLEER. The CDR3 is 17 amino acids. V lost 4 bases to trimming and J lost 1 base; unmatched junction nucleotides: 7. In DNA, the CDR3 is TGCGCCAGCAGCCCCGGGACAGGGGCGGCGTCTGGAAACACCATATATTTT. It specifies CASSPGTGAASGNTIYF.

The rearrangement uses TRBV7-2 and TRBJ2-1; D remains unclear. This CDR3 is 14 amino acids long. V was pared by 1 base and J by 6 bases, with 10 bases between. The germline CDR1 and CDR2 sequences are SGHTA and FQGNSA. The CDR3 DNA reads TGTGCCAGCAGCTTAGACCCGGTAAGCAATGAGCAGTTCTTC. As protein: CASSLDPVSNEQFF.

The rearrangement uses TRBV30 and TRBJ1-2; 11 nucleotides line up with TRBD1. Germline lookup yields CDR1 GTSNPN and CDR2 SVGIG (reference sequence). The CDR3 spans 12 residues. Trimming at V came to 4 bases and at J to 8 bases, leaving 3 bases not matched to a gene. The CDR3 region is CAWMDRGRGYTF. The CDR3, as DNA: TGTGCCTGGATGGACAGGGGGCGAGGCTACACCTTC.

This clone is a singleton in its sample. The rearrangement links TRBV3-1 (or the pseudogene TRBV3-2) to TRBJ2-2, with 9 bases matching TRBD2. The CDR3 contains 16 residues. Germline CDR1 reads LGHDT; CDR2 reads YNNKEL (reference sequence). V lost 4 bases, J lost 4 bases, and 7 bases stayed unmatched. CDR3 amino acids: CASSPVSGGSTGELFF. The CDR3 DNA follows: TGTGCCAGCAGCCCCGTTAGCGGGGGTTCCACCGGGGAGCTGTTTTTT.

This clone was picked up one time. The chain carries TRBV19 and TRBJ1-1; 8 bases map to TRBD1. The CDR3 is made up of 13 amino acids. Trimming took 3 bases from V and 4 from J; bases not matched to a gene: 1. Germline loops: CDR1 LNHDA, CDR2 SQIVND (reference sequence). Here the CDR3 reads CASSITGGTEAFF. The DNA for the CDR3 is TGTGCCAGTAGTATTACAGGGGGCACTGAAGCTTTCTTT.

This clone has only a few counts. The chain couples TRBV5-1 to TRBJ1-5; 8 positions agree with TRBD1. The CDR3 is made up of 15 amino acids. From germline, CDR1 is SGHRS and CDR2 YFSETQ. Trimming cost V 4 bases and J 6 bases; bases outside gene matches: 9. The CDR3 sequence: CASSISTGGGQPQHF. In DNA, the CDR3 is TGCGCCAGCAGCATCTCCACAGGGGGTGGTCAGCCCCAGCATTTT.

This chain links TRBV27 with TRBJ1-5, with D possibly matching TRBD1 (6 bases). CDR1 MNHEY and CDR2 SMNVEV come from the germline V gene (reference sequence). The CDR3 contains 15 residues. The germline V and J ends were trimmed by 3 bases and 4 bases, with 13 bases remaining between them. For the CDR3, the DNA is TGTGCCAGCAGTTTGGGGGGGGCGTCGAATCAGCCCCAGCATTTT. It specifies CASSLGGASNQPQHF.

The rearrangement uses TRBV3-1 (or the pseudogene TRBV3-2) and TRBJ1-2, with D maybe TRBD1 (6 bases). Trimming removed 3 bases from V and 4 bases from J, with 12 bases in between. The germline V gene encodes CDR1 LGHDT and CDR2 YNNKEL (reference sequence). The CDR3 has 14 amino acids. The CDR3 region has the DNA TGTGCCAGCAGCCAGGGGGCTGGAGTCTATGGCTACACCTTC. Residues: CASSQGAGVYGYTF.

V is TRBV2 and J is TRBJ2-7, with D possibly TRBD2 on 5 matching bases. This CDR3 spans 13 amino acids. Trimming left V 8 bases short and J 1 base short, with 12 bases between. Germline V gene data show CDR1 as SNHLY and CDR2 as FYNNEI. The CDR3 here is CASYSEVSYEQYF. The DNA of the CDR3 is TGTGCCAGCTACTCGGAGGTTTCCTACGAGCAGTACTTC. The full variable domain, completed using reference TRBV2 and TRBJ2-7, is EPEVTQTPSHQVTQMGQEVILRCVPISNHLYFYWYRQILGQKVEFLVSFYNNEISEKSEIFDDQFSVERPDGSNFTLKIRSTKLEDSAMYFCASYSEVSYEQYFGPGTRLTVT.

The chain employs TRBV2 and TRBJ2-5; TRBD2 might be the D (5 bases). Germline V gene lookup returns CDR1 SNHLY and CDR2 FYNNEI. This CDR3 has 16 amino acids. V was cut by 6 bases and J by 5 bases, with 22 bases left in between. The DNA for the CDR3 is TGTGCCAGCAGCTCTACCGTGGGCCCGAGGAGGGAGACCCAGTACTTC. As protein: CASSSTVGPRRETQYF.

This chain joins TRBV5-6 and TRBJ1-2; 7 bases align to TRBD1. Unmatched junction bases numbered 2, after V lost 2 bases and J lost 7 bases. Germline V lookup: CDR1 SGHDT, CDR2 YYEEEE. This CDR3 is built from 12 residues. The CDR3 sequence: CASSFGTAGYTF. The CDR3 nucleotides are TGTGCCAGCAGCTTCGGGACAGCTGGCTACACCTTC.

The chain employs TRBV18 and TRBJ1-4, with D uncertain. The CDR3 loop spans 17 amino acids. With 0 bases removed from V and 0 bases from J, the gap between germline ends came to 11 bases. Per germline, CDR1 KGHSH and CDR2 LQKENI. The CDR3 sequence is CASSPPRASATNEKLFF. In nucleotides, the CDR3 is TGTGCCAGCTCACCACCTAGAGCCTCGGCAACTAATGAAAAACTGTTTTTT.

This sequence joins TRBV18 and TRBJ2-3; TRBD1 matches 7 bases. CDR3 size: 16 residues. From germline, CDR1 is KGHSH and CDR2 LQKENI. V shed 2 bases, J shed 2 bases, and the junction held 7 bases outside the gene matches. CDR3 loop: CASSPSRGSHTDTQYF. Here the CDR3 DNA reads TGTGCCAGCTCACCAAGCAGGGGGAGCCACACAGATACGCAGTATTTT. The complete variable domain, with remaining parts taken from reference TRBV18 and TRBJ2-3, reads NAGVMQNPRHLVRRRGQEARLRCSPMKGHSHVYWYRQLPEEGLKFMVYLQKENIIDESGMPKERFSAEFPKEGPSILRIQQVVRGDSAAYFCASSPSRGSHTDTQYFGPGTRLTVL.

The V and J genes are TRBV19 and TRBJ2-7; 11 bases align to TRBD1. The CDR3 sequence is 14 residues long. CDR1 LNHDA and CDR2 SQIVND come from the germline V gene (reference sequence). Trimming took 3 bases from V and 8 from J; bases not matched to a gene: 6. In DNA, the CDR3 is TGTGCCAGTAGTATTGTGGGACAGGGGGGCCAGCAGTACTTC. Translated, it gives CASSIVGQGGQQYF.

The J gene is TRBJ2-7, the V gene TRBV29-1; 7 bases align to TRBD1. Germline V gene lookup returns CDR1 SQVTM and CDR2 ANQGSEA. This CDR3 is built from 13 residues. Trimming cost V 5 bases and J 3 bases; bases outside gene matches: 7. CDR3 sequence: CSVMGDSYYEQYF. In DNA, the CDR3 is TGCAGCGTTATGGGGGACAGTTACTACGAGCAGTACTTC.

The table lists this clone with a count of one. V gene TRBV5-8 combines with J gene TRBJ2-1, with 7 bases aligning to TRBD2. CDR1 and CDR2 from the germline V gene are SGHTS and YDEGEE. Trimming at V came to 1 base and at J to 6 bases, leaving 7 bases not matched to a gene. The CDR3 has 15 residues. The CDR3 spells CASSLQRGWGNEQFF. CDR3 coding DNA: TGTGCCAGCAGCTTGCAGCGGGGCTGGGGCAATGAGCAGTTCTTC.

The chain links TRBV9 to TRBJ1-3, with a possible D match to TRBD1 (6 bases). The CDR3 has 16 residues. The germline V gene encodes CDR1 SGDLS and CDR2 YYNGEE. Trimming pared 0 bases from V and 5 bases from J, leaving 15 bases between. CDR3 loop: CASSVAIGQSRNTIYF. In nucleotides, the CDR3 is TGTGCCAGCAGCGTAGCTATCGGACAGAGTAGAAACACCATATATTTT.

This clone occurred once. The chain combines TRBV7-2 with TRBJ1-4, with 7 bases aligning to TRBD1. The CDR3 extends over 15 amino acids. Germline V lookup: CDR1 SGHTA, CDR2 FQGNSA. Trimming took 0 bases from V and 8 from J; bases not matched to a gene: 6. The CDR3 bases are TGTGCCAGCAGCTTAGCTTTTCAGGGGGAAGAAAAACTGTTTTTT. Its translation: CASSLAFQGEEKLFF.

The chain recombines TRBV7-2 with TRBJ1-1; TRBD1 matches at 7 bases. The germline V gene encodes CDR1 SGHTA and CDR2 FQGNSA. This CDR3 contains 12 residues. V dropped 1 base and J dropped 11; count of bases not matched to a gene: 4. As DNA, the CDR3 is TGTGCCAGCAGCTTAGAGACAGGGAGGGCTTTCTTT. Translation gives CASSLETGRAFF.

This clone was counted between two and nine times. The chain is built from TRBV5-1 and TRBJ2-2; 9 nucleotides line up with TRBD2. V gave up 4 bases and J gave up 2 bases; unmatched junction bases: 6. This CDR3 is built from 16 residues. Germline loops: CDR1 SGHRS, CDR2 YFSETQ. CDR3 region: CASSQSAGGNTGELFF. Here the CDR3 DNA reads TGCGCCAGCAGCCAATCAGCGGGGGGAAACACCGGGGAGCTGTTTTTT.

This CDR3 reads CASSWIRGKAGELFF. In DNA form, the CDR3 reads TGTGCCAGCAGTTGGATCAGGGGGAAAGCCGGGGAGCTGTTTTTT. The chain is built from TRBV5-5 and TRBJ2-2, with 7 bases fitting TRBD1. This CDR3 is 15 amino acids long. In germline, CDR1 is SGHKS, CDR2 YYEKEE (reference sequence). J gave up 6 bases and V 5 bases, and 10 bases lay outside the gene matches.

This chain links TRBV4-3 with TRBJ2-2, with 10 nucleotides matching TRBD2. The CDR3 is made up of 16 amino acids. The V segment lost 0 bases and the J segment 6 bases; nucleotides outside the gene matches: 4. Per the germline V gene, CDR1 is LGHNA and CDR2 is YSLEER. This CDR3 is CASSQDWLAGAGELFF. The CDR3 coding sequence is TGCGCCAGCAGCCAAGATTGGCTAGCGGGGGCCGGGGAGCTGTTTTTT.